The clone carrying this T cell receptor beta chain has more than one count but fewer than ten. Its specificity is unknown. The sample comes from a study of T cells after yellow fever vaccination. The 5'RACE template-switching step produced TCR cDNA and added a universal primer site and UMIs. Via MiXCR, TCRdb re-called the 5' RACE reads, giving one row per CDR3 protein. The data hold 250,000 to 350,000 distinct CDR3 sequences, with around 4.5% observed a single time. Study-wide findings and caveats: The secondary response was weaker but peaked faster, day 5 versus 15. There was a small share of clonotypes that showed up in both the CD4 and CD8 compartments. Abundant clonotypes from the bulk population could have been carried over as contaminants into FACS-sorted repertoires.

The length of the CDR3 is 16 residues. V dropped 0 bases and J dropped 6; count of bases not matched to a gene: 6. Germline assignment: CDR1 SGHRS and CDR2 YFSETQ. The J gene is TRBJ2-1, the V gene TRBV5-1, with 10 positions matching TRBD1. Sequenced here: PBMCs, sampled 15 days after the yellow fever booster vaccination. The receptor comes from a man between 18 and 29 years old who received the YFV17D yellow fever vaccine. CDR3 amino acids: CASSLGPGQGVNEQFF. CDR3 coding DNA: TGCGCCAGCAGCTTGGGCCCAGGACAGGGGGTCAATGAGCAGTTCTTC. The variable domain in full, with the rest retrieved from reference TRBV5-1 and TRBJ2-1, is KAGVTQTPRYLIKTRGQQVTLSCSPISGHRSVSWYQQTPGQGLQFLFEYFSETQRNKGNFPGRFSGRQFSNSRSEMNVSTLELGDSALYLCASSLGPGQGVNEQFFGPGTRLTVL.